This T cell receptor (beta chain) was recorded in a study of blood T cell repertoires in COVID-19. Overall study context: Nucleic acid was either cDNA or gDNA, and it came from T cells, B-cell-depleted T cells, or PBMCs.

The V gene's germline CDR1 is SGHNT and CDR2 YYREEE (reference sequence). J was trimmed by 2 bases and V by 0 bases; bases with no gene match: 3. The CDR3 runs to 15 residues. Followed over time, Seattle patients had been enrolled while infection was active. In the authors' workflow: By means of reference gene primer amplification, nucleated cell counts were estimated. Data came from immunoSEQ multiplex PCR; TCRdb stores just in-frame clones and leaves some out. V and J calls and clone size are given by that table; D and trimming were obtained from the DNA. The table records roughly 440,000 clones, around 88% of them present only once.

The genes are TRBV5-4 and TRBJ2-3; 7 bases are a match to TRBD1. This sequence was found in a woman aged 45 to 65 with COVID-19, enrolled during active disease. The sequenced sample was peripheral blood. The CDR3 bases are TGTGCCAGCAGCTTGGACAGGGGTTACACAGATACGCAGTATTTT. Its translation is CASSLDRGYTDTQYF.